These 25 T cell receptor beta chains were all obtained from the same sample, sequenced in a study of regulatory and conventional T cells in RAG deficiency. Regulatory T cells were sorted from blood as CD4+ CD25-high CD127-low cells. Sequencing was performed with immunoSEQ multiplex PCR; in TCRdb, only in-frame clones are kept and a portion is missing. This sample carries tens of thousands of clones, 75% to 95% of them seen once, and the ten largest clones take around 0.79%. These data also formed part of another study, on regulatory T cells. That paper notes: Amplification used 52 TRBV primers and 13 TRBJ primers.

The specimen was Tregs sorted from blood. These receptor sequences come from a human donor in good health.

The chain employs TRBV27 and TRBJ1-6; TRBD1 matches at 7 bases. This CDR3 region has 17 residues. V gave up 3 bases and J gave up 5 bases; unmatched junction bases: 10. Germline CDR1 reads MNHEY; CDR2 reads SMNVEV (reference sequence). CDR3 in amino acids: CASSFSRWGQHNSPLHF. The CDR3, as DNA: TGTGCCAGCAGTTTTAGTCGGTGGGGACAGCATAATTCACCCCTCCACTTT.

This chain joins TRBV18 and TRBJ1-5; the match to TRBD1 covers 7 bases. The trim removed 3 bases at V and 3 bases at J, leaving 2 bases unmatched. The germline gives CDR1 KGHSH, CDR2 LQKENI. The length of the CDR3 is 14 residues. The CDR3 spells CASSPTGNNQPQHF. The CDR3 DNA reads TGTGCCAGCTCACCGACAGGGAACAATCAGCCCCAGCATTTT.

V is TRBV2 and J is TRBJ2-5; D not resolved. Germline V gene lookup returns CDR1 SNHLY and CDR2 FYNNEI. The V and J ends lost 4 bases and 1 base respectively, with 13 bases between them. CDR3 length equals 15 residues. The CDR3 protein is CASSGRLQPQETQYF. The CDR3 DNA reads TGTGCCAGCAGTGGGCGGCTTCAACCCCAAGAGACCCAGTACTTC.

The chain uses TRBV5-1 and TRBJ2-3, with no clear D. The CDR3 is 13 residues long. Trimming pared 0 bases from V and 2 bases from J, leaving 4 bases between. Germline lookup yields CDR1 SGHRS and CDR2 YFSETQ. Here the CDR3 reads CASSLVVTDTQYF. DNA for the CDR3: TGCGCCAGCAGCTTGGTGGTCACAGATACGCAGTATTTT.

This clone was observed a single time. The chain joins TRBV4-1 to TRBJ1-2; possible D gene TRBD1, 5 bases. This CDR3 is 14 amino acids long. V lost 1 base and J lost 3, with 9 bases in between. Germline V CDR1 and CDR2: MGHRA, YSYEKL. The CDR3 protein is CASSQGRGDYGYTF. In DNA form, the CDR3 reads TGCGCCAGCAGCCAAGGCCGGGGGGACTATGGCTACACCTTC.

The V call is TRBV7-8, the J call TRBJ1-1, with 9 bases lining up with TRBD1. After removal of 5 bases from V and 6 bases from J, the junction contained 7 bases not matched to a gene. There are 14 residues in the CDR3. In germline, CDR1 is SGHVS, CDR2 FQNEAQ. DNA for the CDR3: TGTGCCAGCAGCCGCGGGACAGGGTGGGCTGAAGCTTTCTTT. Translated, it gives CASSRGTGWAEAFF.

The V call is TRBV6-1, the J call TRBJ2-7; 8 bases line up with TRBD2. V shed 6 bases and J 4 bases; nucleotides not matched to a gene: 8. This CDR3 has 14 residues. CDR1 MNHNS and CDR2 SASEGT come from the germline V gene. This chain's CDR3 is CASSNGLAGYEQYF. CDR3 nucleotides: TGTGCCAGCAGCAACGGACTAGCTGGGTACGAGCAGTACTTC.

J is TRBJ1-5 and V is TRBV6-1, with D maybe TRBD1 (5 bases). V gave up 2 bases and J gave up 3 bases, with 8 bases separating them. Germline V gives CDR1 MNHNS, CDR2 SASEGT. The CDR3 covers 14 residues. CDR3 amino acids: CASSERGNNQPQHF. CDR3 DNA: TGTGCCAGCAGTGAACGGGGGAACAATCAGCCCCAGCATTTT.

This clone was seen just once. V usage is TRBV7-9 and J usage is TRBJ2-3; no firm D call. Germline V gene lookup returns CDR1 SEHNR and CDR2 FQNEAQ (reference sequence). This CDR3 is built from 16 residues. Deletions cut 1 base from V and 0 bases from J, with 11 bases between. DNA of the CDR3: TGTGCCAGCAGCTTAGAGTGGCAGGCCAGCACAGATACGCAGTATTTT. It is translated as CASSLEWQASTDTQYF.

The V gene is TRBV9, the J gene TRBJ2-5; TRBD2 matches at 7 bases. TRBJ2-7 explains the end of the DNA better; the J call may be wrong. The CDR3 extends over 15 amino acids. The germline CDR1 and CDR2 sequences are SGDLS and YYNGEE. CDR3 sequence reads: CASRGRGRVHYEQYF. DNA for the CDR3: TGTGCCAGCAGAGGGAGGGGCAGGGTTCACTACGAGCAGTACTTC.

J is TRBJ2-7 and V is TRBV28; TRBD2 agrees at 10 bases. Losses at the gene ends were 7 bases for V and 5 bases for J; bases not matched to a gene: 5. The CDR3 spans 13 residues. CDR1 and CDR2 from the germline V gene are MDHEN and SYDVKM. The CDR3 DNA reads TGTGCCAGCACGACAGCGGGGGGGGACGAGCAGTACTTC. It yields the protein CASTTAGGDEQYF.

The chain links TRBV9 to TRBJ2-1; possibly TRBD2 for D (5 bases). The V end was cut by 2 bases, the J end by 2 bases, with 17 bases between. There are 17 residues in the CDR3. The germline gives CDR1 SGDLS, CDR2 YYNGEE. This CDR3 is CASSVGSHGETYNEQFF. The CDR3 region has the DNA TGTGCCAGCAGCGTGGGATCCCACGGGGAGACCTACAATGAGCAGTTCTTC. The full variable domain, completed using reference TRBV9 and TRBJ2-1, is DSGVTQTPKHLITATGQRVTLRCSPRSGDLSVYWYQQSLDQGLQFLIQYYNGEERAKGNILERFSAQQFPDLHSELNLSSLELGDSALYFCASSVGSHGETYNEQFFGPGTRLTVL.

This chain joins TRBV29-1 and TRBJ1-5; 7 bases align to TRBD1. With V trimmed by 5 bases and J by 0 bases, 4 bases remained unmatched. CDR3 length: 14 residues. The germline V gene has CDR1 SQVTM and CDR2 ANQGSEA. Here the CDR3 reads CSVYRQGSNQPQHF. As DNA, the CDR3 is TGCAGCGTTTATCGACAGGGTAGCAATCAGCCCCAGCATTTT.

This chain links TRBV6-5 with TRBJ1-5; TRBD1 aligns across 7 bases. This CDR3 contains 15 residues. Germline V gives CDR1 MNHEY, CDR2 SVGAGI. With V trimmed by 10 bases and J by 2 bases, 11 bases remained unmatched. The CDR3 DNA follows: TGTGCCACCCAAAGAACCGACAGGGGCAATCAGCCCCAGCATTTT. This translates into CATQRTDRGNQPQHF.

The V and J genes are TRBV7-2 and TRBJ2-5; TRBD1 matches at 8 bases. With V trimmed by 5 bases and J by 4 bases, 6 bases remained unmatched. CDR3 length equals 14 residues. Looked up from germline, CDR1 is SGHTA and CDR2 is FQGNSA. The CDR3 DNA is TGTGCCAGCAGCCCTGGACAGGGTCGAGAGACCCAGTACTTC. This gives the protein CASSPGQGRETQYF.

The table lists this clone with a count of one. J is TRBJ1-2 and V is TRBV2, with D tentatively TRBD1 (5 bases). The CDR3 sequence is 12 residues long. Trimming removed 4 bases at V and 4 bases at J, with 7 bases between. CDR1 is SNHLY, CDR2 FYNNEI, per germline. This CDR3 is CASSAGTYGYTF. CDR3 nucleotide sequence: TGTGCCAGCAGTGCCGGGACCTATGGCTACACCTTC.

The chain joins TRBV28 to TRBJ2-2, with 11 bases that match TRBD2. The CDR3 totals 16 residues. The V gene's germline CDR1 is MDHEN and CDR2 SYDVKM. V trimming: 6 bases; J trimming: 1 base; junction bases outside the gene matches: 4. The CDR3 reads CASSRGLAVNTGELFF. CDR3 bases: TGTGCCAGCAGCCGGGGACTAGCGGTGAACACCGGGGAGCTGTTTTTT. The full variable domain, with the rest looked up from reference TRBV28 and TRBJ2-2, is DVKVTQSSRYLVKRTGEKVFLECVQDMDHENMFWYRQDPGLGLRLIYFSYDVKMKEKGDIPEGYSVSREKKERFSLILESASTNQTSMYLCASSRGLAVNTGELFFGEGSRLTVL.

The chain couples TRBV30 to TRBJ2-1; possibly TRBD1 for D (6 bases). The germline V gene encodes CDR1 GTSNPN and CDR2 SVGIG (reference sequence). V lost 7 bases and J 8 bases, leaving 18 bases between the germline ends. CDR3 length equals 13 residues. CDR3 protein: CASADDRFHEQFF. The CDR3 coding sequence is TGTGCCTCCGCCGATGACAGGTTCCATGAGCAGTTCTTC.

CDR3 in amino acids: CASSLGDLLANYGYTF. DNA of the CDR3: TGTGCCAGCAGCTTAGGCGACCTCTTAGCTAACTATGGCTACACCTTC. The chain has TRBV13 and TRBJ1-2; unclear D gene. Germline-derived CDR1 and CDR2 are PRHDT and FYEKMQ (reference sequence). The CDR3 is 16 residues long. V lost 0 bases and J lost 0, with 11 bases in between.

This chain connects TRBV9 to TRBJ2-3, with D possibly being TRBD1 or TRBD2 (6 bases each). V was cut by 1 base and J by 5 bases, with 14 bases left in between. The CDR3 spans 15 residues. Germline V gene data show CDR1 as SGDLS and CDR2 as YYNGEE. CDR3 in amino acids: CASSVSGQGLDTQYF. Here the CDR3 DNA reads TGTGCCAGCAGCGTAAGCGGGCAGGGGCTAGATACGCAGTATTTT.

This clone counts as medium-sized. The chain is built from TRBV2 and TRBJ1-2; D may be TRBD1 (5 bases). The CDR3 length is 15 residues. The V and J ends lost 4 bases and 3 bases respectively, with 15 bases between them. The germline V gene encodes CDR1 SNHLY and CDR2 FYNNEI. Here the CDR3 DNA reads TGTGCCAGCAGTGCCGGGGCGGCGATGGACTATGGCTACACCTTC. Residues: CASSAGAAMDYGYTF.

The rearrangement joins TRBV30 to TRBJ1-5, with D tentatively TRBD1 (5 bases). Germline lookup yields CDR1 GTSNPN and CDR2 SVGIG (reference sequence). V was clipped by 2 bases and J by 5 bases, with 10 bases between them. This CDR3 region has 13 residues. CDR3 in amino acids: CAWSRGEDQPQHF. The CDR3 bases are TGTGCCTGGAGTCGGGGGGAGGATCAGCCCCAGCATTTT.

V and J are TRBV2 and TRBJ1-4, with 7 bases fitting TRBD1. CDR3 length equals 13 residues. From germline, CDR1 is SNHLY and CDR2 FYNNEI. The V gene end was trimmed by 6 bases and the J gene end by 5 bases; junction bases not matched to a gene: 3. The CDR3 DNA reads as TGTGCCAGCAGCAGGGGGGTCAATGAAAAACTGTTTTTT. This codes for CASSRGVNEKLFF.

V gene TRBV9 combines with J gene TRBJ1-2, with 12 bases lining up with TRBD1. The CDR3 runs to 20 residues. V was clipped by 4 bases and J by 1 base; unmatched bases: 17. The germline V gene has CDR1 SGDLS and CDR2 YYNGEE. The CDR3 loop reads CASSFSGTGTGGAYNYGYTF. The CDR3 DNA sequence: TGTGCCAGCAGCTTCAGCGGCACCGGGACAGGGGGCGCATATAACTATGGCTACACCTTC.

The chain is built from TRBV5-4 and TRBJ1-2; 8 bases agree with TRBD1. V shed 2 bases, J shed 4 bases, and the junction held 4 bases outside the gene matches. CDR1 and CDR2 (germline): SGHNT, YYREEE (reference sequence). The CDR3 is made up of 14 amino acids. The CDR3 here is CASSFHDRGYGYTF. Written as DNA, the CDR3 is TGTGCCAGCAGCTTTCACGACAGGGGCTATGGCTACACCTTC.